This T cell receptor beta chain was sequenced for a study of a mutant IDH1 vaccine in newly diagnosed glioma. With regard to this clone: Antigen: not known.

Time point defined: week 5, during vaccination. Vaccination used 300 ug of mutant IDH1 20-mer peptide per dose, with topical imiquimod. Germline values: CDR1 SEHNR, CDR2 FQNEAQ (reference sequence). The length of the CDR3 is 15 residues. V shed 6 bases and J 9 bases; nucleotides not matched to a gene: 13. Study-wide results and caveats: There were vaccine-induced immune responses in under 95% of the patients.

Measured with immunoSEQ multiplex PCR; TCRdb has only the in-frame clones, and not every one. This table has tens of thousands of clones, approximately 83% appearing once. This TCR was recovered from a man aged 40-49 years with glioma. The specimen was PBMCs, collected from a glioma patient whose treatment included an IDH1 peptide vaccine. The chain combines TRBV7-9 with TRBJ2-5, with 10 bases identical to TRBD1. CDR3 in amino acids: CASRPAWDRGLAQYF. CDR3 DNA sequence: TGTGCCAGCAGACCTGCTTGGGACAGGGGTCTGGCCCAGTACTTC. The whole variable domain, remainder taken from reference TRBV7-9 and TRBJ2-5, is DTGVSQNPRHKITKRGQNVTFRCDPISEHNRLYWYRQTLGQGPEFLTYFQNEAQLEKSRLLSDRFSAERPKGSFSTLEIQRTEQGDSAMYLCASRPAWDRGLAQYFGPGTRLLVL.